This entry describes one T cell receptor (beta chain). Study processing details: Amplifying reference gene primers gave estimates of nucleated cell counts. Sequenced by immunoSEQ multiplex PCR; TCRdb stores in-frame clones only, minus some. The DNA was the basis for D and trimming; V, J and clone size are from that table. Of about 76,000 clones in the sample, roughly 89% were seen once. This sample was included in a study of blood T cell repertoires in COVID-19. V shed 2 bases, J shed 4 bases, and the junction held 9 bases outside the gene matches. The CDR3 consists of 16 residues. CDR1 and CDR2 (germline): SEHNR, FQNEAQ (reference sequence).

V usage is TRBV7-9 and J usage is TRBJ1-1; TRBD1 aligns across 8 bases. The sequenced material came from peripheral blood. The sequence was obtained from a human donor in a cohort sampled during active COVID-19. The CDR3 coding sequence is TGTGCCAGCAGCTTAATAGCAGGGGGCCAGGGCACTGAAGCTTTCTTT. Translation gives CASSLIAGGQGTEAFF.